The next 15 T cell receptor beta chains were all read from a single sample in a study of shared clonotypes between healthy human individuals. The protocol was immunoSEQ multiplex PCR, while the TCRdb copy is restricted to in-frame clones and leaves out a portion. The table records about 1.1 million clones, 78% of them present only once. Source material: memory CD4+ T cells from PBMCs. Described subset: CD45RA-negative fraction. These receptors were collected from a young man in good health. Some clones in this sample may be carry-over from other donors' samples.

The rearrangement joins TRBV6-1 to TRBJ2-1; D might be TRBD1 (6 bases). V was clipped by 7 bases and J by 6 bases, with 16 bases between them. Per germline, CDR1 MNHNS and CDR2 SASEGT. This CDR3 comprises 14 residues. CDR3 DNA: TGTGCCAGCATCCAGGGGCAGAGGATCAATGAGCAGTTCTTC. Translation: CASIQGQRINEQFF.

V and J are TRBV28 and TRBJ2-7, with TRBD1 identical over 8 bases. The length of the CDR3 is 14 residues. Trimming at V came to 8 bases and at J to 1 base, leaving 7 bases not matched to a gene. Germline V gene sequence: CDR1 MDHEN, CDR2 SYDVKM. CDR3 loop: CASRARGRSYEQYF. The CDR3 DNA sequence: TGTGCCAGCCGGGCCAGGGGGCGTTCCTACGAGCAGTACTTC.

Notes on this clone: This specimen includes other DNA sequences encoding the same CDR3. This chain connects TRBV28 to TRBJ1-5; possibly TRBD1 for D (6 bases). The CDR3 extends over 12 amino acids. CDR1 is MDHEN and CDR2 is SYDVKM in the germline V gene. V lost 10 bases to trimming and J lost 3 bases, with 10 bases between them. CDR3 loop: CATQGNNQPQHF. In DNA form, the CDR3 reads TGTGCCACCCAGGGGAACAATCAGCCCCAGCATTTT.

V and J are TRBV18 and TRBJ2-4; D remains unclear. The CDR3 spans 13 residues. Germline V gene sequence: CDR1 KGHSH, CDR2 LQKENI. V dropped 6 bases and J dropped 0 bases, with 6 bases sitting between them. CDR3 bases: TGTGCCAGCTCCCCTCTAGCCAAAAACATTCAGTACTTC. Residues: CASSPLAKNIQYF.

The V call is TRBV6-1, the J call TRBJ1-5; D is uncertain. This CDR3 comprises 15 residues. Germline V gene lookup returns CDR1 MNHNS and CDR2 SASEGT. V was clipped by 2 bases and J by 3 bases, with 11 bases between them. CDR3 in DNA: TGTGCCAGCAGTGAATTTCAGGTCCCCAATCAGCCCCAGCATTTT. This gives the protein CASSEFQVPNQPQHF.

This chain joins TRBV18 and TRBJ1-3; 7 nucleotides agree with TRBD1. This CDR3 comprises 14 residues. From germline, CDR1 is KGHSH and CDR2 LQKENI. The junction had 2 bases not matched to a gene; V was cut back by 6 bases and J by 0 bases. CDR3 amino acids: CASSEGASGNTIYF. The DNA for the CDR3 is TGTGCCAGCTCCGAGGGGGCCTCTGGAAACACCATATATTTT.

This clone was recorded once. The chain recombines TRBV11-2 with TRBJ2-2; the D is unclear. Between the trimmed V and J ends, which lost 5 bases and 2 bases, there was a span of 12 bases. Per germline, CDR1 SGHAT and CDR2 FQNNGV. This CDR3 comprises 15 residues. Here the CDR3 DNA reads TGTGCCAGCAGCCCTGACCTTCTTAACACCGGGGAGCTGTTTTTT. This sequence encodes CASSPDLLNTGELFF.

V gene TRBV11-3 combines with J gene TRBJ2-1, with D maybe TRBD2 (5 bases). Germline CDR1 reads SGHNT; CDR2 reads YENEEA. Trimming took 5 bases from V and 3 from J, leaving 14 bases between them. This CDR3 has 15 residues. In nucleotides, the CDR3 is TGTGCCAGCAGCCTACGGGGAGACTTCTACAATGAGCAGTTCTTC. Protein: CASSLRGDFYNEQFF.

The chain links TRBV12-5 to TRBJ2-5; D is uncertain. Germline V CDR1 and CDR2: LGHNT, FRNRAP. Trimming cost V 2 bases and J 5 bases, with 6 bases left between them. This CDR3 is 12 amino acids long. In nucleotides, the CDR3 is TGTGCTAGTGGTTTGTTCGGGGAGACCCAGTACTTC. Amino acid sequence: CASGLFGETQYF.

In this sample, this clone turned up a few times. This sequence joins TRBV7-9 and TRBJ1-4, with TRBD1 identical over 12 bases. This CDR3 spans 17 amino acids. Germline V gene data show CDR1 as SEHNR and CDR2 as FQNEAQ (reference sequence). The J segment lost 3 bases and the V segment lost 1 base, leaving 3 bases of the junction unmatched. The CDR3 DNA sequence: TGTGCCAGCAGCTTAGGGGACAGGGGGCACGCTAATGAAAAACTGTTTTTT. Protein: CASSLGDRGHANEKLFF.

The chain is built from TRBV11-2 and TRBJ2-5, with no clear D. The CDR3 runs to 13 residues. Germline CDR1 is SGHAT and CDR2 is FQNNGV. The V gene lost 2 bases and the J gene lost 2 bases, with 6 bases spanning the gap. CDR3 residues: CASSLMRQETQYF. The CDR3 DNA follows: TGTGCCAGCAGCTTAATGAGACAAGAGACCCAGTACTTC.

V is TRBV7-9 and J is TRBJ2-7, with D unresolved. Trimming took off 5 bases at V and 2 bases at J, with 16 bases between the two ends. The CDR3 runs 15 residues. Germline-derived CDR1 and CDR2 are SEHNR and FQNEAQ (reference sequence). The CDR3 spells CASSAPTLGTYEQYF. In nucleotides, the CDR3 is TGTGCCAGCAGCGCCCCGACTTTGGGTACCTACGAGCAGTACTTC.

DNA for the CDR3: TGTGCCAGCAGCTTACTTGGACTAGCGCCTAATGCCCAGCAGTTCTTC. Protein: CASSLLGLAPNAQQFF. The V and J genes are TRBV7-3 and TRBJ2-1, with 9 bases fitting TRBD2. The CDR3 is made up of 16 amino acids. The V and J ends lost 2 bases and 11 bases, in that order; junction bases with no gene match: 13. In germline, CDR1 is SGHTA, CDR2 FQGTGA.

Here the CDR3 DNA reads TGCAGCGTTCTGAAAAGAGCGGGGGATGAAAAACTGTTTTTT. Amino acids: CSVLKRAGDEKLFF. The J gene is TRBJ1-4, the V gene TRBV29-1; tentative D call: TRBD1 (5 bases). The CDR3 runs to 14 residues. From germline, CDR1 is SQVTM and CDR2 ANQGSEA. V was pared by 5 bases and J by 6 bases, with 16 bases between.

The chain couples TRBV7-2 to TRBJ2-1, with D unresolved. Looked up from germline, CDR1 is SGHTA and CDR2 is FQGNSA. The V end lost 4 bases, the J end lost 9 bases, and 16 bases lay between the germline ends. There are 14 residues in the CDR3. The CDR3 DNA is TGTGCCAGCAGCTCGAGCGCGCCAAGTAGTGAGCAGTTCTTC. Its translation is CASSSSAPSSEQFF.